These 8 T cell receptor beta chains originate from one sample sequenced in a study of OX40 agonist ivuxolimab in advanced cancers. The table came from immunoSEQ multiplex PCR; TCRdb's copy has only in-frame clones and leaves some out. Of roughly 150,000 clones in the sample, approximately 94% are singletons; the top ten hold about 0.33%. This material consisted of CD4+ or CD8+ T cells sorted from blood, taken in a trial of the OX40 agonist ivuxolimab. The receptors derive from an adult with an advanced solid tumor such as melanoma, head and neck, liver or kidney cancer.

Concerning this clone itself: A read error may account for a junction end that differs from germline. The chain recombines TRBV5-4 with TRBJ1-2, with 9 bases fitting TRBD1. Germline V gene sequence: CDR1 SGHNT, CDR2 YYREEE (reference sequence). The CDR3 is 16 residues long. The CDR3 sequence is CASRPTGGSLNSGYTF. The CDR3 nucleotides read TGTGCCAGCAGGCCTACAGGGGGCTCATTGAACTCTGGCTACACCTTC.

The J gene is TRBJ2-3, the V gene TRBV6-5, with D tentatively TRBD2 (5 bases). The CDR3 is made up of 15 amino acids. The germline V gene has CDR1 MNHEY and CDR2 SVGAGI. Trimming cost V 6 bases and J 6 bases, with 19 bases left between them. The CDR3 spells CASRTWGEPWDTQYF. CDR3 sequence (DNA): TGTGCCAGCAGGACGTGGGGAGAACCTTGGGATACGCAGTATTTT.

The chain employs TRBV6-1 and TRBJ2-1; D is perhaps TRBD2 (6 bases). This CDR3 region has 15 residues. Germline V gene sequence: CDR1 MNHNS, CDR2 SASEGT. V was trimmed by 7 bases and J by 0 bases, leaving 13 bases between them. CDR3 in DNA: TGTGCCAGCACTCGGGACTCGCTCTCCTACAATGAGCAGTTCTTC. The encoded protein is CASTRDSLSYNEQFF.

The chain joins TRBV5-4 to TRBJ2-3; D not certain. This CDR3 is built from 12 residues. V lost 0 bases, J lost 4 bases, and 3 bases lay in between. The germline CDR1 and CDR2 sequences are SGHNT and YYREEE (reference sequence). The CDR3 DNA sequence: TGTGCCAGCAGCTTGGTGTCAGATACGCAGTATTTT. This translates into CASSLVSDTQYF.

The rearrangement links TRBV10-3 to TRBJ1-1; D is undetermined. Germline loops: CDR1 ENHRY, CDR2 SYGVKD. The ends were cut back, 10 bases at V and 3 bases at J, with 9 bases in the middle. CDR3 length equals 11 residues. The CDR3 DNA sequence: TGTGCCACCCAAGTAGACACTGAAGCTTTCTTT. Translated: CATQVDTEAFF.

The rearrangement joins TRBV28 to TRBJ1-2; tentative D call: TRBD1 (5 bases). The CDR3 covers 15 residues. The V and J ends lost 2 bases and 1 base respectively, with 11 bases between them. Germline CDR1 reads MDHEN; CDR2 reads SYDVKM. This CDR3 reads CASSLQDIINYGYTF. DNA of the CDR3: TGTGCCAGCAGTTTACAGGACATAATTAACTATGGCTACACCTTC.

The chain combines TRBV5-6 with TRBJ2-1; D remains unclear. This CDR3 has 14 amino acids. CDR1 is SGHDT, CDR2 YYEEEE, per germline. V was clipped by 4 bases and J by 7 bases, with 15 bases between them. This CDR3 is CASSRRAETNEQFF. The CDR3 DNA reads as TGTGCCAGCAGCCGAAGGGCTGAGACGAATGAGCAGTTCTTC.

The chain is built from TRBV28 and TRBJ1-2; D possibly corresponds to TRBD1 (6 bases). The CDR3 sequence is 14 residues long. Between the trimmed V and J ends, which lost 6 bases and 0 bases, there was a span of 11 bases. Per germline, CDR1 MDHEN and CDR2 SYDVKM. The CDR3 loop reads CASRRGGANYGYTF. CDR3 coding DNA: TGTGCCAGCAGGAGAGGGGGAGCTAACTATGGCTACACCTTC.